These 5 T cell receptor beta chains originate from one sample sequenced in a study of post-analysis software for immune sequencing data. For these TCRs, the target antigens are not known. General study findings and limits: TRBV5-6, TRBV5-1 and TRBV20-1 belonged to a set of about five TRBV segments that were more frequent in patients than controls.

Each TCR beta cDNA library carried unique molecular identifiers. TCRdb ran MiXCR on the PCR reads and lists one entry per CDR3 protein. Among some 890,000 distinct CDR3 sequences, under 70% were seen once, and the ten largest hold approximately 4.3%. The sample consisted of blood. These receptors originate from a girl between 5 and 17 years old with multiple sclerosis.

Comments on this clonotype: Mismatch with germline at one junction end may stem from a read error. The rearrangement joins TRBV24-1 to TRBJ1-5, with D possibly matching TRBD1 (5 bases). Germline CDR1 reads KGHDR; CDR2 reads SFDVKD. This CDR3 contains 13 residues. The CDR3 bases are TGTGTCACCAGTGAGGGGTTTAATCAGCCCCAGCATTTT. Translation: CVTSEGFNQPQHF.

V usage is TRBV7-3 and J usage is TRBJ1-1; D unclear. CDR3 length: 13 residues. CDR1 is SGHTA and CDR2 is FQGTGA in the germline V gene. Trimming took 5 bases from V and 1 from J, leaving 8 bases between them. The CDR3 reads CASSLQWNTEAFF. CDR3 nucleotides: TGTGCCAGCAGCCTACAATGGAACACTGAAGCTTTCTTT.

This clonotype was observed a handful of times. The chain joins TRBV20-1 to TRBJ2-7; TRBD2 agrees at 9 bases. V gave up 0 bases and J gave up 3 bases; unmatched junction bases: 6. CDR1 and CDR2 (germline): DFQATT, SNEGSKA (reference sequence). The CDR3 sequence is 15 residues long. CDR3 sequence reads: CSAREVAGDFYEQYF. The CDR3 DNA sequence: TGCAGTGCTAGAGAGGTAGCGGGGGATTTCTACGAGCAGTACTTC.

The sample holds a few counts of this clonotype. V is TRBV7-2 and J is TRBJ1-1, with D tentatively TRBD1 (5 bases). Trimming stripped 4 bases from V and 1 base from J, with 19 bases between. This CDR3 is built from 17 residues. Germline V gene data show CDR1 as SGHTA and CDR2 as FQGNSA. CDR3 coding DNA: TGTGCCAGCAGCTCCCCCCGGCCGGGGGGACCGAACACTGAAGCTTTCTTT. Translated: CASSSPRPGGPNTEAFF.

The chain is built from TRBV5-1 and TRBJ2-3; TRBD2 might be the D (6 bases). The CDR3 spans 16 residues. Trimming removed 3 bases at V and 9 bases at J, with 23 bases between. Germline CDR1 is SGHRS and CDR2 is YFSETQ. CDR3 bases: TGCGCCAGCAGCTCAGGTGGGGCTAGCGCCCCGAGGACGCAGTATTTT. It codes for CASSSGGASAPRTQYF.